Listed below are T cell receptor beta chains from one sample, sequenced in a study of T cell responses to AZD1222 COVID-19 vaccine. Profiled with immunoSEQ multiplex PCR; TCRdb holds only in-frame clones, not every one. The sample lists some 71,000 clones, less than 90% occurring once. The source was peripheral blood, collected on day 0 of AZD1222 vaccination. The receptors here all came from an adult in good health. CDR3s include the opening cysteine and the closing phenylalanine or tryptophan. A D gene is named only where the DNA matches it firmly. The listing skips clone size in some rows; elsewhere it reads once, few, many or a size class.

clone size	V gene	J gene	D gene	CDR3 protein	CDR3 DNA
-	TRBV5-1	TRBJ2-1	-	CASSNGNEQFF	TGCGCCAGCAGCAACGGCAATGAGCAGTTCTTC
-	TRBV6-5	TRBJ1-3	TRBD1	CASTLFRTGRNTIYF	TGTGCCAGCACCCTATTCCGGACAGGGCGGAACACCATATATTTT
once	TRBV7-8	TRBJ1-3	-	CAGGGSSGNTIYF	TGTGCCGGGGGGGGGAGCTCTGGAAACACCATATATTTT
few	TRBV27	TRBJ1-2	-	CASSLNPKGGYTF	TGTGCCAGCAGTTTAAATCCGAAGGGGGGCTACACCTTC
-	TRBV7-8	TRBJ1-5	-	CASSFSDSNQPQHF	TGTGCCAGCAGCTTTAGCGATAGCAATCAGCCCCAGCATTTT
once	TRBV5-1	TRBJ2-7	-	CASSLDPGVSYEQYF	TGCGCCAGCAGCTTGGACCCAGGGGTTTCCTACGAGCAGTACTTC
-	TRBV4-3	TRBJ2-7	-	CASSPQQGYEQYF	TGCGCCAGCAGCCCCCAACAGGGCTACGAGCAGTACTTC
-	TRBV28	TRBJ1-6	TRBD1	CASSVPGQGIGSPLHF	TGTGCCAGCAGTGTACCGGGACAGGGTATAGGCTCACCCCTCCACTTT
-	TRBV4-1	TRBJ1-5	TRBD1	CASSHTGGSSNQPQHF	TGCGCCAGCAGCCACACAGGGGGCTCAAGCAATCAGCCCCAGCATTTT
-	TRBV6-5	TRBJ1-5	-	CASRSGNQPQHF	TGTGCCAGCCGGTCAGGCAATCAGCCCCAGCATTTT
-	TRBV5-1	TRBJ1-1	-	CASSLGAEAFF	TGCGCCAGCAGCCTTGGCGCTGAAGCTTTCTTT
-	TRBV10-3	TRBJ1-5	-	CAISEGEERPQHF	TGTGCCATCAGTGAGGGAGAGGAACGGCCCCAGCATTTT
few	TRBV7-8	TRBJ2-1	TRBD1	CASSSGTGAYNEQFF	TGTGCCAGCAGTTCCGGGACAGGGGCCTACAATGAGCAGTTCTTC
few	TRBV5-4	TRBJ1-2	-	CASSLTGTHYGYTF	TGTGCCAGCAGCTTGACAGGGACCCACTATGGCTACACCTTC
few	TRBV19	TRBJ1-5	-	CASSQGMQQPQHF	TGTGCCAGTAGTCAGGGTATGCAACAGCCCCAGCATTTT
once	TRBV28	TRBJ1-1	-	CASTAGGTNTEAFF	TGTGCCAGCACCGCGGGGGGAACGAACACTGAAGCTTTCTTT
-	TRBV3-1/TRBV3-2	TRBJ1-1	-	CASSPSDRILAEAFF	TGTGCCAGCAGCCCATCTGACAGGATCTTGGCTGAAGCTTTCTTT
-	TRBV2	TRBJ1-4	-	CASSPSRFGSNEKLFF	TGTGCCAGCAGTCCTAGCCGATTTGGATCTAATGAAAAACTGTTTTTT
once	TRBV12-5	TRBJ1-4	-	CASGLVNEKLFF	TGTGCTAGTGGTTTGGTTAATGAAAAACTGTTTTTT
-	TRBV29-1	TRBJ1-2	TRBD1	CSVGDRGYGYTF	TGCAGCGTTGGGGACAGGGGCTATGGCTACACCTTC
-	TRBV10-2	TRBJ1-5	-	CASSEGTYSNQPQHF	TGCGCCAGCAGCGAGGGGACTTATAGCAATCAGCCCCAGCATTTT
-	TRBV18	TRBJ1-3	TRBD1	CASSGQVPGNTIYF	TGTGCCAGCTCAGGACAGGTCCCTGGGAACACCATATATTTT
-	TRBV28	TRBJ1-5	-	CASSSGGQPQHF	TGTGCCAGCAGTTCTGGGGGCCAGCCCCAGCATTTT
-	TRBV5-4	TRBJ2-2	TRBD1	CASSLAMRGPGTGELFF	TGTGCCAGCAGCTTGGCCATGAGGGGGCCTGGTACCGGGGAGCTGTTTTTT
-	TRBV5-1	TRBJ2-5	-	CASSLAPPAQETQYF	TGCGCCAGCAGCTTGGCACCTCCGGCTCAAGAGACCCAGTACTTC
-	TRBV11-2	TRBJ1-6	TRBD1	CASSSRTGSYSPLHF	TGTGCCAGCAGCTCGAGGACAGGGAGTTATTCACCCCTCCACTTT
-	TRBV19	TRBJ1-2	TRBD1	CASRWDSGYGYTF	TGTGCCAGTCGCTGGGACAGTGGTTATGGCTACACCTTC
-	TRBV5-1	TRBJ2-1	-	CASSLGVVGGNEQFF	TGCGCCAGCAGCTTGGGGGTCGTAGGGGGCAATGAGCAGTTCTTC
-	TRBV6-1	TRBJ1-4	TRBD1	CASSEWTGTNEKLFF	TGTGCCAGCAGTGAATGGACAGGGACTAATGAAAAACTGTTTTTT
medium-sized	TRBV7-9	TRBJ1-4	TRBD1	CASSLGQFNEKLFF	TGTGCCAGCAGCTTGGGACAGTTTAATGAAAAACTGTTTTTT
-	TRBV29-1	TRBJ1-4	-	CSASRGAGDEKLFF	TGCAGCGCTTCGCGGGGGGCTGGGGATGAAAAACTGTTTTTT
-	TRBV4-2	TRBJ2-7	TRBD1	CASSQAEGQGLGEQYF	TGTGCCAGCAGCCAAGCGGAAGGACAGGGGTTGGGCGAGCAGTACTTC